A selection of T cell receptor beta chains follows, all from one sample in a study of T-cell reconstitution after alpha-beta-depleted transplantation in children. TCRdb re-called the PCR reads through MiXCR, storing one row per CDR3 protein. The repertoire holds about 100,000 distinct CDR3 sequences, with 5.5% to 6.5% as singletons. The sequencing used PBMCs, mostly from graft donor cells, collected 360 days after TCRalphabeta/CD19-depleted stem cell transplant. These receptors were taken from a male patient aged 2-15 years who had a stem cell transplant for acute lymphoblastic leukemia, so the T cells may come from the graft donor. CDR3s include the opening cysteine and the closing phenylalanine or tryptophan. D genes are given only for firm matches. Expanded clones are given a class, and other clones once, few, many or no size at all.

clone_size j_call d_call v_call cdr3_nt cdr3_aa
few TRBJ2-2 . TRBV15 TGTGCCACCAGCCAGGGTGCTCCCACCGGGGAGCTGTTTTTT CATSQGAPTGELFF
many TRBJ2-1 . TRBV10-2 TGCGCCAGCTGGACCGCTAGAGGGTTCTACAATGAGCAGTTCTTC CASWTARGFYNEQFF
. TRBJ2-7 TRBD1 TRBV6-6 TGTGCCAGCAGTTACGTGACAGGGAACGAGCAGTACTTC CASSYVTGNEQYF
. TRBJ2-4 TRBD2 TRBV9 TGTGCCAGCAGCGTAGGACTAGCGGGTGAAAAAAACATTCAGTACTTC CASSVGLAGEKNIQYF
many TRBJ2-1 TRBD2 TRBV15 TGTGCCACCAGCATACTAGCGGGAGGTTCCAATGAGCAGTTCTTC CATSILAGGSNEQFF
. TRBJ2-7 . TRBV30 TGTGCCTGGAGTCAGACAGGTCGGCAGTACTTC CAWSQTGRQYF
many TRBJ2-3 . TRBV9 TGTGCCAGCAGCCCATGGGGCGGCACAGATACGCAGTATTTT CASSPWGGTDTQYF
few TRBJ1-1 . TRBV29-1 TGCAGCGTGCAGACTGGGAGGAAGGCTGAAGCTTTCTTT CSVQTGRKAEAFF
few TRBJ2-7 . TRBV28 TGTGCCAGCAGTTTTTCGCCGGCAGGTTCCTACGAGCAGTACTTC CASSFSPAGSYEQYF
. TRBJ2-2 . TRBV6-2/TRBV6-3 TGTGCCAGCAGCCCCTCCCGGAGGGGGCGCTTCGGGGAGCTGTTTTTT CASSPSRRGRFGELFF
many TRBJ2-1 TRBD2 TRBV29-1 TGCAGCGCCGGGGGGAGCTCCTACAATGAGCAGTTCTTC CSAGGSSYNEQFF
. TRBJ2-7 . TRBV28 TGTGCCAGCAGTACAGGACTGACCTCCTACGAGCAGTACTTC CASSTGLTSYEQYF
. TRBJ2-7 . TRBV7-7 TGTGCCAGCAGCTACAGAACGGGGGGGGACAGGGAAGCCGAGCAGTACTTC CASSYRTGGDREAEQYF
many TRBJ2-1 TRBD1 TRBV29-1 TGCAGCGTTCCCTTCACAGGGGCCTACAATGAGCAGTTCTTC CSVPFTGAYNEQFF
. TRBJ2-1 . TRBV4-1 TGCGCCAGCAGCCAAAGATGGACCCGCGATGAGCAGTTCTTC CASSQRWTRDEQFF
many TRBJ2-5 TRBD2 TRBV6-2/TRBV6-3 TGTGCCAGCAGCCGACTACGACTAGCGGGGGCAGAGACCCAGTACTTC CASSRLRLAGAETQYF